This T cell receptor beta chain stems from a study of blood T cells in healthy people across ages. Overall study results and limits: Across samples, TCR beta diversity tracked strongly with naive T cell percentage.

Points on this clonotype: The antigen remains undetermined.

Next came a second PCR, run for roughly 7 to 12 cycles, which used a sample-barcoded 5' primer along with a J-beta primer mix. Unique molecular identifiers of 12 random nucleotides labeled each cDNA. Each CDR3 protein is one row after TCRdb ran MiXCR on the 5' RACE reads. This sample carries about 970,000 distinct CDR3 sequences, 51% of them seen once, and the ten largest clones take over 20%. The sequence derives from a woman aged 55-69 years in good health. Source material: blood.

CDR3 in amino acids: CASSLDTPLAGGFDTQYF. The CDR3 region has the DNA TGTGCCAGCAGCTTAGATACCCCGCTAGCGGGAGGTTTTGATACGCAGTATTTT. V usage is TRBV11-2 and J usage is TRBJ2-3; 11 nucleotides line up with TRBD2. Germline trimming cut 0 bases from V and 6 bases from J; bases unmatched to any gene: 11. The CDR3 sequence is 18 residues long. Germline CDR1 is SGHAT and CDR2 is FQNNGV.